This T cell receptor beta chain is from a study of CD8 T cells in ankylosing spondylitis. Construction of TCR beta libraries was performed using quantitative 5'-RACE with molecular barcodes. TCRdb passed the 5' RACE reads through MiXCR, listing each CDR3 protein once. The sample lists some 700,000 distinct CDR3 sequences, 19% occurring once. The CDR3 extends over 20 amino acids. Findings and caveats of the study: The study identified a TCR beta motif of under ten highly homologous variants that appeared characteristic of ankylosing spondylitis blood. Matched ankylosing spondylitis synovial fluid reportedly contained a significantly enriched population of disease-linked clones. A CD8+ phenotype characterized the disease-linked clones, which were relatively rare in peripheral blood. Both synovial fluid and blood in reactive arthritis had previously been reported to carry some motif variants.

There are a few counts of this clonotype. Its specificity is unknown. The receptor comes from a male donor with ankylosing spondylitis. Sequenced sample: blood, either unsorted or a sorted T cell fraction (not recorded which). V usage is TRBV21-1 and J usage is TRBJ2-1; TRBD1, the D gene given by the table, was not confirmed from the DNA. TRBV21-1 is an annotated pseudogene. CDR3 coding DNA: TGTGCCAGCAGCAAAGGGGGGACCCACAGGACAGAGAGCTCCTACAATGAGCAGTTCTTC. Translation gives CASSKGGTHRTESSYNEQFF.